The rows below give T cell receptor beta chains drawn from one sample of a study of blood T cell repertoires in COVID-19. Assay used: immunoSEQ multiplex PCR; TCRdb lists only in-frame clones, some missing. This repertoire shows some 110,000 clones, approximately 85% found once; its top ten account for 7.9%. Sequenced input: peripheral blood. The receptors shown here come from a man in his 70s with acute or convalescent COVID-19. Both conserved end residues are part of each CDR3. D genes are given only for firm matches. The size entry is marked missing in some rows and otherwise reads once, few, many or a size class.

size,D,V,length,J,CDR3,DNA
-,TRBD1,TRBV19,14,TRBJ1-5,CASSAGTGSQPQHF,TGTGCCAGTAGCGCCGGGACAGGGAGTCAGCCCCAGCATTTT
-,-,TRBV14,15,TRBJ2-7,CASSRESGATYEQYF,TGTGCCAGCAGCCGAGAGTCAGGGGCCACCTACGAGCAGTACTTC
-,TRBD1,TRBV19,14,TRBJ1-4,CASSPQGVQGKLFF,TGTGCCAGTAGCCCGCAGGGGGTTCAAGGGAAACTGTTTTTT
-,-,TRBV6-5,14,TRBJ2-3,CASPRDSSTDTQYF,TGTGCCAGCCCCCGGGACTCCAGCACAGATACGCAGTATTTT
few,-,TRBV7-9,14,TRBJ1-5,CASSLSGVNQPQHF,TGTGCCAGCAGCCTGTCCGGGGTCAATCAGCCCCAGCATTTT
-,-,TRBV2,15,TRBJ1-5,CASMEGLSGNQPQHF,TGTGCCAGCATGGAGGGACTTTCGGGCAATCAGCCCCAGCATTTT
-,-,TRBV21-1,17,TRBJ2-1,CASSKENIAGVYNEQFF,TGTGCCAGCAGCAAAGAGAATATAGCGGGCGTCTACAATGAGCAGTTCTTC
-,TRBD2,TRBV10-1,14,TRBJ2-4,CASSRSGLKNIQYF,TGCGCCAGCAGCCGTAGCGGGCTAAAGAACATTCAGTACTTC
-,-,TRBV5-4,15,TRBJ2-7,CASSLAGVSSYEQYF,TGTGCCAGCAGCTTGGCCGGGGTGAGCTCCTACGAGCAGTACTTC
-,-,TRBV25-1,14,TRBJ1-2,CASSDRDKRVDYTF,TGTGCCAGCAGTGATCGGGACAAACGCGTCGACTACACCTTC
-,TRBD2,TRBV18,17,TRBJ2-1,CASSPRASGGSYNEQFF,TGTGCCAGCTCACCGCGCGCTAGCGGGGGCTCCTACAATGAGCAGTTCTTC
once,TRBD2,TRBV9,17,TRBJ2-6,CASSVSGRPTGANVLTF,TGTGCCAGCAGCGTCAGCGGGAGGCCTACTGGGGCCAACGTCCTGACTTTC
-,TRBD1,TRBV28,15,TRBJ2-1,CASSLGDSAYNEQFF,TGTGCCAGCAGCCTCGGGGACAGCGCCTACAATGAGCAGTTCTTC
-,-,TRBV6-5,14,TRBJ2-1,CASETRRNYNEQFF,TGTGCCAGTGAGACACGCCGGAACTACAATGAGCAGTTCTTC
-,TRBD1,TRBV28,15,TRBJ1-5,CASSYVTGPRQPQHF,TGTGCCAGCAGTTATGTGACAGGGCCAAGGCAGCCCCAGCATTTT
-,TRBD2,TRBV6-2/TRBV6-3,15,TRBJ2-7,CASSLESGSSYEQYF,TGTGCCAGCAGCCTCGAGAGCGGGAGTAGTTACGAGCAGTACTTC
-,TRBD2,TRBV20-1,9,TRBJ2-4,CSAVQGLDF,TGCAGTGCTGTGCAGGGACTAGACTTC
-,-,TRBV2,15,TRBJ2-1,CASSEARGTYNEQFF,TGTGCCAGCAGTGAAGCGCGGGGCACCTACAATGAGCAGTTCTTC
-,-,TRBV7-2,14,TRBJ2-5,CASSLSAGKETQYF,TGTGCCAGCAGCTTATCGGCGGGGAAAGAGACCCAGTACTTC
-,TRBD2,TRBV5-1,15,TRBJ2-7,CASSLVGAGAYEQYF,TGCGCCAGCAGCTTGGTCGGGGCGGGAGCCTACGAGCAGTACTTC
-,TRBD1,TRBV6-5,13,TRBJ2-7,CASSGTGLDEQYF,TGTGCCAGCTCCGGGACAGGGCTGGACGAGCAGTACTTC
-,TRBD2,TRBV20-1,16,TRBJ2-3,CSASGFRAGGRDTQYF,TGCAGTGCTAGTGGATTTAGAGCGGGAGGAAGAGATACGCAGTATTTT
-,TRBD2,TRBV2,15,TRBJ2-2,CASSLAGGNTGELFF,TGTGCCAGCAGCTTAGCGGGGGGGAACACCGGGGAGCTGTTTTTT
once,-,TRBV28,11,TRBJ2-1,CASTNYNEQFF,TGTGCCAGCACAAACTACAATGAGCAGTTCTTC
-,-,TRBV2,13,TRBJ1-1,CASNPRENTEAFF,TGTGCCAGCAACCCCAGGGAGAACACTGAAGCTTTCTTT
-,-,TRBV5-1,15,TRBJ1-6,CASSFTGVESSPLHF,TGCGCCAGCAGCTTTACGGGGGTCGAGAGTTCACCCCTCCACTTT
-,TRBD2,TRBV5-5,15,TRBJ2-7,CASSLPGTSMYEQYF,TGTGCCAGCAGCTTACCCGGGACTAGTATGTACGAGCAGTACTTC
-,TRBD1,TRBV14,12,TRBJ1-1,CASSRQGTEAFF,TGTGCCAGCAGCCGACAGGGGACTGAAGCTTTCTTT
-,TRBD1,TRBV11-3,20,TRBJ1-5,CASSSPRRRGISRSNQPQHF,TGTGCCAGCAGCTCGCCGCGGCGCAGGGGGATCTCTCGGAGCAATCAGCCCCAGCATTTT
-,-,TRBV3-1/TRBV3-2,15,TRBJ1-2,CASSQVRPELYGYTF,TGTGCCAGCAGCCAAGTCCGTCCAGAACTATATGGCTACACCTTC
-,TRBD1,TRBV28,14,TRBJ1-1,CASSSTGTGTEAFF,TGTGCCAGCAGCTCCACCGGGACAGGCACTGAAGCTTTCTTT
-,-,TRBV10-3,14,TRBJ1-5,CAISPTASNQPQHF,TGTGCCATCAGCCCGACAGCCTCTAATCAGCCCCAGCATTTT
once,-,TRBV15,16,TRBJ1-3,CATSREAQGLGNTIYF,TGTGCCACCAGCAGGGAAGCCCAGGGTCTCGGAAACACCATATATTTT
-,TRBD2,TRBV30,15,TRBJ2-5,CAWSVGLAGQETQYF,TGTGCCTGGAGTGTTGGGCTAGCGGGCCAAGAGACCCAGTACTTC
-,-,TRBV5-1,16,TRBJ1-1,CASSLASTGTNTEAFF,TGCGCCAGCAGCTTGGCCTCAACAGGGACGAACACTGAAGCTTTCTTT
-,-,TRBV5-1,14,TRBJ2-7,CASSLGEGGYEQYF,TGCGCCAGCAGCTTGGGGGAAGGGGGCTACGAGCAGTACTTC
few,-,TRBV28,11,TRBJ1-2,CAVFGNYGYTF,TGTGCCGTGTTCGGGAACTATGGCTACACCTTC
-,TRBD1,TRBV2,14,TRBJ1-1,CASSEQTGFTEAFF,TGTGCCAGCAGTGAGCAGACAGGGTTCACTGAAGCTTTCTTT
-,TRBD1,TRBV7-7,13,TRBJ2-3,CASSRDRADTQYF,TGTGCCAGCAGCCGGGACAGGGCAGATACGCAGTATTTT
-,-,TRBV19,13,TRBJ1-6,CASNVGDNSPLHF,TGTGCCAGTAATGTAGGGGATAATTCACCCCTCCACTTT
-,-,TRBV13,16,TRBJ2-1,CASSRVHGGGNHEQFF,TGTGCCAGCAGCCGAGTACATGGGGGGGGCAACCATGAGCAGTTCTTC
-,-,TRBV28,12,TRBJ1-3,CASSLPGNTIYF,TGTGCCAGCAGTCTCCCGGGAAACACCATATATTTT
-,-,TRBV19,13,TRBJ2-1,CASNPGTYNEQFF,TGTGCCAGTAATCCAGGGACTTACAATGAGCAGTTCTTC
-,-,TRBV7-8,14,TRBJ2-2,CASRRDSSTGELFF,TGTGCCAGCAGGCGGGACAGTTCCACCGGGGAGCTGTTTTTT
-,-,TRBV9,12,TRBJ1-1,CASSPGTTEAFF,TGTGCCAGCAGCCCCGGGACAACTGAAGCTTTCTTT
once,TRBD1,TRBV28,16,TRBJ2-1,CASGKDIGTGYNEQFF,TGTGCCAGCGGGAAAGATATCGGGACAGGGTACAATGAGCAGTTCTTC
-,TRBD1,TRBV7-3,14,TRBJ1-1,CASSPGQGETEAFF,TGTGCCAGCAGCCCGGGACAGGGAGAAACTGAAGCTTTCTTT
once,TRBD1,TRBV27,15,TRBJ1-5,CASSKGQNSNQPQHF,TGTGCCAGCAGTAAGGGACAGAATAGCAATCAGCCCCAGCATTTT
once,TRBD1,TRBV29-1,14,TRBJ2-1,CSVARGTGDTEQFF,TGCAGCGTTGCCAGGGGGACAGGGGACACTGAGCAGTTCTTC
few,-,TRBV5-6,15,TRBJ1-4,CASSLEQGPNEKLFF,TGTGCCAGCAGCTTGGAACAGGGCCCTAATGAAAAACTGTTTTTT
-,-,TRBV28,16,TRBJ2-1,CASSPSSAGRHNEQFF,TGTGCCAGCAGTCCCTCCTCGGCGGGGCGGCACAATGAGCAGTTCTTC
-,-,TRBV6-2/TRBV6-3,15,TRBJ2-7,CASSYWRQGNNEQYF,TGTGCCAGCAGTTATTGGCGTCAGGGGAACAACGAGCAGTACTTC
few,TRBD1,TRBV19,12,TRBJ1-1,CASTPRDRTTFF,TGTGCCAGTACCCCGAGGGACAGGACCACTTTCTTT